Below are 8 T cell receptor beta chains sequenced from a single sample in a study of blood T cell repertoires in COVID-19. Sequenced by immunoSEQ multiplex PCR; TCRdb stores in-frame clones only, minus some. The data hold about 90,000 clones, with less than 90% observed a single time. Sequencing was performed on peripheral blood. These receptor sequences come from a man aged 80 or over with active or convalescent COVID-19.

This chain uses TRBV9 with TRBJ2-1; TRBD2 aligns across 14 bases. The V segment lost 4 bases and the J segment 6 bases; nucleotides outside the gene matches: 9. Germline V CDR1 and CDR2: SGDLS, YYNGEE. This CDR3 comprises 17 residues. The chain's CDR3 is CASSHGTSGSFTNEQFF. The CDR3 region has the DNA TGTGCCAGCAGCCACGGGACTAGCGGGAGTTTTACCAATGAGCAGTTCTTC.

J is TRBJ1-5 and V is TRBV7-8, with TRBD1 as a possible D gene (6 bases). Germline assignment: CDR1 SGHVS and CDR2 FQNEAQ. Trimming stripped 7 bases from V and 9 bases from J, with 22 bases between. This CDR3 is built from 15 residues. Written as DNA, the CDR3 is TGTGCCAGCACCCAATACCGGGACACAAAACGGCCCCAGCATTTT. This codes for CASTQYRDTKRPQHF.

The V gene is TRBV5-8, the J gene TRBJ1-1; no definite D call. V was cut by 4 bases and J by 1 base, with 11 bases left in between. CDR1 and CDR2 from the germline V gene are SGHTS and YDEGEE. There are 14 residues in the CDR3. The CDR3 is CASSGWGGNTEAFF. The CDR3 coding sequence is TGTGCCAGCAGCGGATGGGGAGGGAACACTGAAGCTTTCTTT.

V is TRBV19 and J is TRBJ2-1; TRBD1 matches 7 bases. CDR1 LNHDA and CDR2 SQIVND come from the germline V gene (reference sequence). CDR3 length: 16 residues. After removal of 1 base from V and 4 bases from J, the junction contained 7 bases not matched to a gene. CDR3 coding DNA: TGTGCCAGTAGTATAGGGGAAGGGGGCGGGTACAATGAGCAGTTCTTC. This translates into CASSIGEGGGYNEQFF.

This clone came up a few times. The rearrangement uses TRBV5-4 and TRBJ2-5, with 16 positions matching TRBD2. V shed 3 bases and J 5 bases; nucleotides not matched to a gene: 7. The V gene's germline CDR1 is SGHNT and CDR2 YYREEE (reference sequence). The CDR3 extends over 17 amino acids. CDR3 sequence (DNA): TGTGCCAGCAGCTCAGGGACTAGCGGGAGGGCTGGGGAGACCCAGTACTTC. Its protein product is CASSSGTSGRAGETQYF.

This sequence joins TRBV5-8 and TRBJ1-1; D is possibly TRBD1 (5 bases). The CDR3 is 13 amino acids. Germline V gives CDR1 SGHTS, CDR2 YDEGEE. Trimming took 4 bases from V and 1 from J, leaving 8 bases between them. The CDR3 is CASSIGQNTEAFF. The CDR3 bases are TGTGCCAGCAGCATTGGACAGAACACTGAAGCTTTCTTT.

This clone was counted a few times. The chain recombines TRBV7-9 with TRBJ2-7; TRBD1 matches 8 bases. This CDR3 has 16 amino acids. Germline V gene data show CDR1 as SEHNR and CDR2 as FQNEAQ (reference sequence). J lost 0 bases, V lost 5 bases, and 9 bases had no gene match. The CDR3 spells CASSPHGQGTSYEQYF. CDR3 DNA: TGTGCCAGCAGCCCACACGGACAGGGAACCTCCTACGAGCAGTACTTC.

The chain has TRBV3-1 (or the pseudogene TRBV3-2) and TRBJ2-1, with D possibly matching TRBD2 (5 bases). Germline V gives CDR1 LGHDT, CDR2 YNNKEL (reference sequence). The CDR3 has 14 amino acids. V lost 6 bases and J 1 base, leaving 10 bases between the germline ends. The CDR3 sequence: CASSNSESYNEQFF. For the CDR3, the DNA is TGTGCCAGCAGTAATAGCGAGTCCTACAATGAGCAGTTCTTC.